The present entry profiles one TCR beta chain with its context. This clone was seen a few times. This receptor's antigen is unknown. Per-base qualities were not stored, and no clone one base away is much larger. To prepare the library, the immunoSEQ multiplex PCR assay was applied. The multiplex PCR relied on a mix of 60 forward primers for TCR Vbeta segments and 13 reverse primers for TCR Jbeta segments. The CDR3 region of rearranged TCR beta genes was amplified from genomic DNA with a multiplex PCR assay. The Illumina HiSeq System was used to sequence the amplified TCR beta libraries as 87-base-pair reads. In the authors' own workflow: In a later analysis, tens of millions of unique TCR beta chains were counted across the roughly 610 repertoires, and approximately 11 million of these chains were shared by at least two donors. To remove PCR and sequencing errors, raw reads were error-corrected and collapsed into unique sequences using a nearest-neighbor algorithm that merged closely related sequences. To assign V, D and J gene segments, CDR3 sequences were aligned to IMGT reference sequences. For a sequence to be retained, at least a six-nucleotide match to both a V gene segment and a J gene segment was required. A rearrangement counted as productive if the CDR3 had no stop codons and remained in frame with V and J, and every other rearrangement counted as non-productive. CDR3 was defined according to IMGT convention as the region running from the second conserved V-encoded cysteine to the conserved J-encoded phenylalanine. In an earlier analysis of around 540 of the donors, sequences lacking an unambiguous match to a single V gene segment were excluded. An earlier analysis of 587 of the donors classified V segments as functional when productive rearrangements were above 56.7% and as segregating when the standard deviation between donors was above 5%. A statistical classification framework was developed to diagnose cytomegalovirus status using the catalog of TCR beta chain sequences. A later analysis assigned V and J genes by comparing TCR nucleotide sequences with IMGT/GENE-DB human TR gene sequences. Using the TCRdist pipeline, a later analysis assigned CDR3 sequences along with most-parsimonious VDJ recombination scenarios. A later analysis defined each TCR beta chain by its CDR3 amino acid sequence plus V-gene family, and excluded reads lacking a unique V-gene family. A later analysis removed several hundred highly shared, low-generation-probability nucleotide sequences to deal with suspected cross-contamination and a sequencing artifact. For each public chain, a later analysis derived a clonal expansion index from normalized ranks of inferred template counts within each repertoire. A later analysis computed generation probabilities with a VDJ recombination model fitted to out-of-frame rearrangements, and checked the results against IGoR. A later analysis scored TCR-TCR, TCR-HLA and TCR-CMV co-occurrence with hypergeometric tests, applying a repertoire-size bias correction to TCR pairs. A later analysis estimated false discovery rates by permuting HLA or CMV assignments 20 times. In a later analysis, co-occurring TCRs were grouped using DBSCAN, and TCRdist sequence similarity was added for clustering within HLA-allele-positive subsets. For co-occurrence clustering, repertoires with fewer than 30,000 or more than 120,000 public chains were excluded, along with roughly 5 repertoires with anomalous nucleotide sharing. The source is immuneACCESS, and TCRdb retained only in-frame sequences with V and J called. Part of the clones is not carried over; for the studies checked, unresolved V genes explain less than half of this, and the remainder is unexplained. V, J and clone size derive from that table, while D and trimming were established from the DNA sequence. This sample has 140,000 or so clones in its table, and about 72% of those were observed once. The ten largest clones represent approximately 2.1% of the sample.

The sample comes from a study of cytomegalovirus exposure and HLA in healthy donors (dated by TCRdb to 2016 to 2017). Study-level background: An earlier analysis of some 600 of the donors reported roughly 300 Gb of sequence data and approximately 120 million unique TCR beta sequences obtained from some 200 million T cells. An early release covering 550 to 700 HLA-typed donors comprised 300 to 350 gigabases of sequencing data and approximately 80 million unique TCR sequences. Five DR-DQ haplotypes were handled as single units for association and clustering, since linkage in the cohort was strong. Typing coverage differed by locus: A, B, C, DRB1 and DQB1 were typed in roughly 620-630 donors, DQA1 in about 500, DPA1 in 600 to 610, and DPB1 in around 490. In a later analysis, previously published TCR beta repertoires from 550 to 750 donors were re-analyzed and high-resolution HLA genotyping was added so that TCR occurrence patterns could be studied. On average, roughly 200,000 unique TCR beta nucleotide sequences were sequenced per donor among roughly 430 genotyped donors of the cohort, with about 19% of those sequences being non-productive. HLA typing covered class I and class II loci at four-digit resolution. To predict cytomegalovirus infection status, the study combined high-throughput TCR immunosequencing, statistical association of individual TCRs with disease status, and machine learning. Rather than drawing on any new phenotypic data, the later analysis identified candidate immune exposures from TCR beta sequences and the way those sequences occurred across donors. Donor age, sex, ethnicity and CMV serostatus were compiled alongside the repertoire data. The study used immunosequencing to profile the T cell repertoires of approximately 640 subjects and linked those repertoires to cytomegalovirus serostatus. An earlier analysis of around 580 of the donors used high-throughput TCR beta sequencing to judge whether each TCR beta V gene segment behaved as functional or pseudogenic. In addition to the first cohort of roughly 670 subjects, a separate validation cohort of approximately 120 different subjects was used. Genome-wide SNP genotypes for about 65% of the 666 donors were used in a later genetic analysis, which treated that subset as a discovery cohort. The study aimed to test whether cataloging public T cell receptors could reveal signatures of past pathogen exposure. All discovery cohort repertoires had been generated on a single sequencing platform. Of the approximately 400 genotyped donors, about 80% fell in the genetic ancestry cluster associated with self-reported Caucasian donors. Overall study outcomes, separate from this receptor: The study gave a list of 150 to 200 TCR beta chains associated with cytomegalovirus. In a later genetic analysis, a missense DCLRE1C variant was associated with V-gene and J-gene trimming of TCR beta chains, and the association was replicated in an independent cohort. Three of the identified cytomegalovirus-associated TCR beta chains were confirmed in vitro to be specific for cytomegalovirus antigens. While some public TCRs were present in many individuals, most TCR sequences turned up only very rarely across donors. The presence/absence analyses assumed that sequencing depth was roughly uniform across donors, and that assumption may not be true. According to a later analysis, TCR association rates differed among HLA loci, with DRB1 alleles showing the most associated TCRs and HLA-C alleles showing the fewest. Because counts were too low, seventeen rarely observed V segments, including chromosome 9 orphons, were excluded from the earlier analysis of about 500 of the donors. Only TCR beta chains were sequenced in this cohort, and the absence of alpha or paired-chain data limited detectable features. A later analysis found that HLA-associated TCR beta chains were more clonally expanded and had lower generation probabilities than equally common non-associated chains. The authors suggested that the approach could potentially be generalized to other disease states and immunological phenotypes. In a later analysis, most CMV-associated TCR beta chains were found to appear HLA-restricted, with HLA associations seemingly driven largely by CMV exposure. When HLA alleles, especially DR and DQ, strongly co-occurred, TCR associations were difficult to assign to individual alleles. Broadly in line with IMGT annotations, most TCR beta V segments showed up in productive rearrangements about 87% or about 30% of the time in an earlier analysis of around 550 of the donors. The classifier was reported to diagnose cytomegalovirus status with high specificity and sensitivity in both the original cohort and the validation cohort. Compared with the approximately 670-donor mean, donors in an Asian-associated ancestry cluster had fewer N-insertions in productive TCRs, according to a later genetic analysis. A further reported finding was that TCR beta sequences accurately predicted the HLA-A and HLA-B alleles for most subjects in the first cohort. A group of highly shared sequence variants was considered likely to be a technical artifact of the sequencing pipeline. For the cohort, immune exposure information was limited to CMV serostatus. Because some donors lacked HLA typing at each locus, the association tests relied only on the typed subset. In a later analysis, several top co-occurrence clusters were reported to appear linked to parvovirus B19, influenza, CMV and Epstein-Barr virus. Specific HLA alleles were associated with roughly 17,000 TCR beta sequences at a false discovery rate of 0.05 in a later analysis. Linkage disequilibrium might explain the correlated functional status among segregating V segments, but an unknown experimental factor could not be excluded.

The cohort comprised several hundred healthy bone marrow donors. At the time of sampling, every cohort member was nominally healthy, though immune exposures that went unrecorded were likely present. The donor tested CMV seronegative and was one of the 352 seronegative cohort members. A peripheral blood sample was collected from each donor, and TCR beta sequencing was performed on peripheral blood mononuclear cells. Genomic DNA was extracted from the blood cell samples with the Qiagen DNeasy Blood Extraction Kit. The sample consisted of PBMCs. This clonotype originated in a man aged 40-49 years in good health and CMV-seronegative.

The CDR3 in this case is CASSPDPQSRPQHF. Here is the DNA: TGTGCCAGCAGTCCCGACCCACAGAGTCGGCCCCAGCATTTT. The rearranged segments are TRBV28 and TRBJ1-5; the D gene assignment is ambiguous. CDR1 MDHEN and CDR2 SYDVKM are derived from the germline V gene. The CDR3 covers 14 residues, taking in both the cysteine and the phenylalanine. CDR3 DNA is the only sequence kept; it has 42 bases, read in frame from the first base. Cut back by 5 bases and 9 bases, the V and J ends lie 17 bases apart.